What follows describes a single T cell receptor (beta chain). This sample was taken from a study of blood T cell repertoires in COVID-19. About the study: Specimens from acute and convalescent COVID-19 originated in the United States, Italy and Spain. From T cells, B-cell-depleted T cells, or PBMCs came the material, which was cDNA or gDNA.

Germline assignment: CDR1 SNHLY and CDR2 FYNNEI. V was trimmed by 6 bases and J by 2 bases, leaving 17 bases between them. CDR3 length equals 16 residues. Original analysis: Amplification with reference gene primers provided the estimates of nucleated cell counts. TCRdb's table, derived via immunoSEQ multiplex PCR, lists solely in-frame clones and lacks some. V and J calls and clone size are given by that table; D and trimming were obtained from the DNA. The table lists roughly 410,000 clones, around nine tenths of them singletons. V and J are TRBV2 and TRBJ2-1; possible D gene TRBD2, 7 bases. Sequenced: peripheral blood. The clonotype was recovered from a woman aged 35 to 49 with COVID-19, enrolled during active disease. CDR3 sequence reads: CASSRLARGPYNEQFF. In DNA form, the CDR3 reads TGTGCCAGCAGCAGACTAGCCCGGGGGCCCTACAATGAGCAGTTCTTC.